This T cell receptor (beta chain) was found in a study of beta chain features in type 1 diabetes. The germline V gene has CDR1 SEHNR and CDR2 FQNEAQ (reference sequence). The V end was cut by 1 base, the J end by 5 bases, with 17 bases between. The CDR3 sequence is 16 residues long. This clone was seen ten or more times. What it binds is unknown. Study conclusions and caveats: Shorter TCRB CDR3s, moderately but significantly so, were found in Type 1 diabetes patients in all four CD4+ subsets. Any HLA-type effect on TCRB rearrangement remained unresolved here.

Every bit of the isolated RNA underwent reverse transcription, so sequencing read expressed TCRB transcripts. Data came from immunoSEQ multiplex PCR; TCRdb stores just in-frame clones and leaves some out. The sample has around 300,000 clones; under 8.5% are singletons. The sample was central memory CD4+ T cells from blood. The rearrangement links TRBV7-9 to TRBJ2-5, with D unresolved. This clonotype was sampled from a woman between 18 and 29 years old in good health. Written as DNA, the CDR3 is TGTGCCAGCAGCTTAGGTTGGAATTCTATACAGGAGACCCAGTACTTC. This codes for CASSLGWNSIQETQYF.